The T cell receptor beta chain described here comes from a study of technical replicates of blood from a few donors. Measured with immunoSEQ multiplex PCR; TCRdb has only the in-frame clones, and not every one. The top ten hold 0.2% to 0.25% of the sample, which has about 100,000 clones, about 94% seen once. J was trimmed by 2 bases and V by 4 bases; bases with no gene match: 4. Germline V gene data show CDR1 as SGHDN and CDR2 as FVKESK. The CDR3 loop spans 15 amino acids. This clonotype was sampled from a human donor in good health. Specimen: T cells isolated from PBMCs. The chain combines TRBV14 with TRBJ2-7, with 11 bases matching TRBD2. DNA for the CDR3: TGTGCCAGCAGCCGCGGGACTAGCGGAACCTACGAGCAGTACTTC. Its translation is CASSRGTSGTYEQYF.